A single sample is the source of the 12 T cell receptor beta chains below, sequenced in a study of shared clonotypes between healthy human individuals. The table came from immunoSEQ multiplex PCR; TCRdb's copy has only in-frame clones and leaves some out. Seen here are some 900,000 clones, about three quarters observed once, and the top ten hold roughly 1.5%. Sequencing used memory CD4+ T cells sorted from blood. Subset given: CD45RA-negative fraction. These receptor sequences come from a young man in good health.

For the CDR3, the DNA is TGTGCCAGCAGTAAGAGGGGCGCAGGGCCGGAAAAACTGTTTTTT. It specifies CASSKRGAGPEKLFF. The chain is built from TRBV9 and TRBJ1-4, with a tentative D call TRBD1 (5 bases). CDR1 and CDR2 from the germline V gene are SGDLS and YYNGEE. The CDR3 length is 15 residues. With 5 bases removed from V and 8 bases from J, the gap between germline ends came to 19 bases.

The chain recombines TRBV10-3 with TRBJ2-7; D could derive from TRBD1 or TRBD2 (5 bases each). The V gene's germline CDR1 is ENHRY and CDR2 SYGVKD. V lost 11 bases and J 0 bases, leaving 14 bases between the germline ends. This CDR3 is built from 13 residues. The CDR3 spells CAVGTDNSYEQYF. CDR3 coding DNA: TGTGCCGTCGGGACGGATAACTCCTACGAGCAGTACTTC.

V is TRBV7-2 and J is TRBJ2-7; TRBD2 matches 9 bases. V lost 1 base and J lost 4; bases outside the gene matches: 2. Germline V gene sequence: CDR1 SGHTA, CDR2 FQGNSA. This CDR3 region has 14 residues. The CDR3 sequence: CASSLVAGDYEQYF. The CDR3 DNA reads as TGTGCCAGCAGCTTAGTAGCGGGAGATTACGAGCAGTACTTC.

In DNA form, the CDR3 reads TGTGCCAGCAGCTTGGCCCGATCGAGCTCCTACAATGAGCAGTTCTTC. As protein: CASSLARSSSYNEQFF. The V call is TRBV5-4, the J call TRBJ2-1; D not certain. This CDR3 has 16 amino acids. Trimming cost V 0 bases and J 0 bases, with 10 bases left between them. Per the germline V gene, CDR1 is SGHNT and CDR2 is YYREEE (reference sequence).

A few counts support this clone. The chain carries TRBV20-1 and TRBJ1-1; D is unclear. The V and J ends lost 5 bases and 5 bases respectively, with 9 bases between them. Germline V CDR1 and CDR2: DFQATT, SNEGSKA (reference sequence). The CDR3 totals 11 residues. The chain's CDR3 is CSAYTETEAFF. The CDR3 bases are TGCAGTGCTTATACAGAGACTGAAGCTTTCTTT.

This clone came up a few times. This specimen includes other DNA sequences encoding the same CDR3. V is TRBV7-9 and J is TRBJ2-7; D unclear. There are 11 residues in the CDR3. Germline loops: CDR1 SEHNR, CDR2 FQNEAQ (reference sequence). V was pared by 6 bases and J by 3 bases, with 6 bases between. For the CDR3, the DNA is TGTGCCAGCAGTCCAATCTACGAGCAGTACTTC. As protein: CASSPIYEQYF.

As regards this clone: A much larger clone lies a single base off, so this may be a read error. V usage is TRBV7-3 and J usage is TRBJ1-1; no reliable D call. With 3 bases removed from V and 1 base from J, the gap between germline ends came to 6 bases. This CDR3 is built from 13 residues. The germline CDR1 and CDR2 sequences are SGHTA and FQGTGA. For the CDR3, the DNA is TGTGCCAGCAGCTTGTGGGAGAACACTGAAGCTTTCTTT. Its translation is CASSLWENTEAFF. Full variable domain (outside the CDR3, taken from reference TRBV7-3 and TRBJ1-1): GAGVSQTPSNKVTEKGKYVELRCDPISGHTALYWYRQSLGQGPEFLIYFQGTGAADDSGLPNDRFFAVRPEGSVSTLKIQRTERGDSAVYLCASSLWENTEAFFGQGTRLTVV.

To note about this clone: The same CDR3 arises from other DNA sequences in this sample as well. The V gene is TRBV11-3, the J gene TRBJ2-2; no reliable D call. V was trimmed by 5 bases and J by 8 bases, leaving 9 bases between them. The CDR3 loop spans 12 amino acids. From germline, CDR1 is SGHNT and CDR2 YENEEA. CDR3 protein: CASSPPTGELFF. CDR3 sequence (DNA): TGTGCCAGCAGCCCCCCCACTGGGGAGCTGTTTTTT.

The rearrangement joins TRBV5-1 to TRBJ2-3; 7 positions match TRBD1. The V and J ends lost 4 bases and 2 bases, in that order; junction bases with no gene match: 7. The CDR3 covers 15 residues. The germline V gene encodes CDR1 SGHRS and CDR2 YFSETQ. CDR3 residues: CASSGRDRPTDTQYF. The CDR3 region has the DNA TGCGCCAGCAGCGGAAGGGACAGACCCACAGATACGCAGTATTTT.

The chain is built from TRBV30 and TRBJ2-5; 8 nucleotides line up with TRBD1. The germline CDR1 and CDR2 sequences are GTSNPN and SVGIG (reference sequence). V lost 4 bases, J lost 4 bases, and 5 bases stayed unmatched. There are 13 residues in the CDR3. Here the CDR3 reads CAWTSRGRETQYF. DNA of the CDR3: TGTGCCTGGACTTCCAGGGGGCGAGAGACCCAGTACTTC.

The chain recombines TRBV9 with TRBJ2-1, with 9 bases fitting TRBD2. The trim removed 0 bases at V and 5 bases at J, leaving 9 bases unmatched. Germline lookup yields CDR1 SGDLS and CDR2 YYNGEE. CDR3 size: 17 residues. CDR3 protein: CASSVGFGLARDNEQFF. Written as DNA, the CDR3 is TGTGCCAGCAGCGTAGGATTCGGACTAGCGAGGGACAATGAGCAGTTCTTC.

This chain connects TRBV11-1 to TRBJ2-1; 9 positions match TRBD2. The germline V gene has CDR1 SGHAT and CDR2 FQDESV (reference sequence). Germline trimming cut 4 bases from V and 6 bases from J; bases unmatched to any gene: 13. The CDR3 extends over 17 amino acids. CDR3 coding DNA: TGTGCCAGCAGCTCCGACTGGACTAGCGACAACGGCAATGAGCAGTTCTTC. This translates into CASSSDWTSDNGNEQFF.